This is a list of T cell receptor beta chains from one sample in a study of cytomegalovirus exposure and HLA in healthy donors. Libraries were prepared by immunoSEQ multiplex PCR; TCRdb keeps only in-frame clonotypes and omits some of them. The sample includes 50,000 to 65,000 clones, roughly 89% of them seen just once. Specimen: PBMCs. The receptors shown here come from a woman aged 18-29 years in good health and CMV-seropositive. The CDR3 runs from the conserved cysteine through the conserved F or W. D genes are given only for firm matches. Clone size is shown for a subset of rows, as once, few, many or a class of expanded clone.

J | D | V | size | DNA | CDR3
TRBJ2-2 | TRBD2 | TRBV7-3 | NA | TGTGCCAGCAGCCGTTCCGGGGGGGACACCGGGGAGCTGTTTTTT | CASSRSGGDTGELFF
TRBJ2-1 | TRBD2 | TRBV10-3 | once | TGTGCCATCAGTGAGCCGGCGGGGGGGATCTACAATGAGCAGTTCTTC | CAISEPAGGIYNEQFF
TRBJ1-2 | NA | TRBV28 | NA | TGTGCCAGCAGAGCGACAGGACCCGTTAACTATGGCTACACCTTC | CASRATGPVNYGYTF
TRBJ2-3 | NA | TRBV7-2 | NA | TGTGCCAGCAGCTTAGGCGGTGGGGGGGGGCGAAATACGCAGTATTTT | CASSLGGGGGRNTQYF
TRBJ1-1 | NA | TRBV18 | NA | TGTGCCAGCTCAAGCGACGGGGGGAACACTGAAGCTTTCTTT | CASSSDGGNTEAFF
TRBJ2-3 | NA | TRBV9 | NA | TGTGCCAGCAGCGTTAGGGGGGGGAAAGATACGCAGTATTTT | CASSVRGGKDTQYF
TRBJ2-1 | TRBD1 | TRBV29-1 | few | TGCAGCTCCCTTCCTTATCAGGGACAGGGCTCCTACAATGAGCAGTTCTTC | CSSLPYQGQGSYNEQFF
TRBJ2-2 | NA | TRBV10-1 | NA | TGCGCCAGCAGTGAAGCTGGACTCGACACCGGGGAGCTGTTTTTT | CASSEAGLDTGELFF
TRBJ2-3 | TRBD1 | TRBV10-1 | NA | TGCGCCAGCAGTAGGACAGGTGATTGGGGGAGTAGTGACACAGATACGCAGTATTTT | CASSRTGDWGSSDTDTQYF
TRBJ1-5 | TRBD1 | TRBV5-1 | NA | TGCGCCAGCAGCCCTGGGGACAGCCCTAGCAATCAGCCCCAGCATTTT | CASSPGDSPSNQPQHF
TRBJ1-1 | NA | TRBV5-5 | NA | TGTGCCAGCACCAAACAGTGGAACACTGAAGCTTTCTTT | CASTKQWNTEAFF
TRBJ2-7 | NA | TRBV9 | NA | TGTGCCAGCAGCGGCAACAGGGGACTTACTTCCTACGAGCAGTACTTC | CASSGNRGLTSYEQYF
TRBJ2-5 | TRBD2 | TRBV11-2 | few | TGTGCCAGCAGCTTAGCGGGGGGGCGGGAGACCCAGTACTTC | CASSLAGGRETQYF
TRBJ2-1 | NA | TRBV5-4 | NA | TGTGCCAGCAGCCCGCGGACTGGAAAGAGCTCCTACAATGAGCAGTTCTTC | CASSPRTGKSSYNEQFF
TRBJ2-3 | TRBD2 | TRBV5-6 | NA | TGTGCCAGCAGCCCTGGGGGGGGGATGGATACGCAGTATTTT | CASSPGGGMDTQYF
TRBJ1-2 | TRBD1 | TRBV6-5 | NA | TGTGCCAGCACCCCGACCAGGGACAGAGGATCCGGCTACACCTTC | CASTPTRDRGSGYTF
TRBJ1-6 | TRBD1 | TRBV4-1 | NA | TGCGCCAGCAGCCAAGAGCACAGGGGATGGTCACCCCTCCACTTT | CASSQEHRGWSPLHF
TRBJ2-3 | NA | TRBV5-1 | NA | TGCGCCAGCAGCTTGGCCGGGGGAGATACGCAGTATTTT | CASSLAGGDTQYF
TRBJ2-3 | NA | TRBV19 | NA | TGTGCCAGTAGTATGCGTTCGGACGGGGGAACAGATACGCAGTATTTT | CASSMRSDGGTDTQYF
TRBJ2-7 | TRBD2 | TRBV6-5 | NA | TGTGCCAGCAGTCCCACTAGCGGGGGCTACGAGCAGTACTTC | CASSPTSGGYEQYF
TRBJ2-3 | TRBD2 | TRBV7-2 | NA | TGTGCCAGCAGCCGACGGGGGGGGAGCACAGATACGCAGTATTTT | CASSRRGGSTDTQYF
TRBJ1-2 | NA | TRBV19 | NA | TGTGCCAGTACCAGGGAGGGGACTAACTATGGCTACACCTTC | CASTREGTNYGYTF
TRBJ2-7 | TRBD1 | TRBV6-5 | NA | TGTGCCAGCAGTTACGACGGGACAGGAACCTACGAGCAGTACTTC | CASSYDGTGTYEQYF
TRBJ2-7 | TRBD1 | TRBV6-6 | once | TGTGCCAGCAGTTCCGGGACAGGGGGTTACGAGCAGTACTTC | CASSSGTGGYEQYF
TRBJ2-5 | TRBD2 | TRBV19 | once | TGTGCCAGTAGTATAGGGAGGACTAGCGGGGGAGAGACCCAGTACTTC | CASSIGRTSGGETQYF
TRBJ2-5 | TRBD1 | TRBV5-4 | NA | TGTGCCAGCAGCACGGGACAGGGTTCGATAGAGACCCAGTACTTC | CASSTGQGSIETQYF
TRBJ1-5 | NA | TRBV28 | NA | TGTGCCAGCAGGCCCCCCGGGAGGACCGCAAAGGAGCCCCAGCATTTT | CASRPPGRTAKEPQHF
TRBJ2-1 | TRBD1 | TRBV20-1 | NA | TGCAGTGCTAGGGGACAGAATGAGCAGTTCTTC | CSARGQNEQFF
TRBJ2-1 | NA | TRBV19 | NA | TGTGCCAGTACCCCCTACAAAACCGGGACACATCCCTTAGGGCAGTTCTTC | CASTPYKTGTHPLGQFF
TRBJ1-3 | NA | TRBV5-1 | few | TGCGCCAGCAGCTTGGAGGCAGGTCGTGGAAACACCATATATTTT | CASSLEAGRGNTIYF
TRBJ1-2 | TRBD1 | TRBV5-5 | NA | TGTGCCAGCAGCTTGGTCTCAGGGGGTGTTGGCTACACCTTC | CASSLVSGGVGYTF
TRBJ2-3 | TRBD2 | TRBV7-7 | few | TGTGCTAGCAGCCCAAGGGCGGGGGGGCCAGATACGCAGTATTTT | CASSPRAGGPDTQYF
TRBJ1-2 | NA | TRBV7-2 | once | TGTGCCAGCAGCTTAGACAGGGATAATGGCTACACCTTC | CASSLDRDNGYTF
TRBJ2-1 | NA | TRBV25-1 | once | TGTGCCAGCAGTCGGGGGGCCGACCACAATGAGCAGTTCTTC | CASSRGADHNEQFF
TRBJ1-3 | NA | TRBV27 | once | TGTGCCAGCAGGGACGGAGGGGCCTCTGGAAACACCATATATTTT | CASRDGGASGNTIYF
TRBJ2-3 | NA | TRBV21-1 | NA | TGTGCCAGCTCGCTAGCGGGGGGTAAGACTAGCACAGATACGCAGTATTTT | CASSLAGGKTSTDTQYF
TRBJ2-5 | TRBD1 | TRBV19 | NA | TGTGCCAGTTCACGACAGGGGGGAGAGACCCAGTACTTC | CASSRQGGETQYF
TRBJ2-5 | NA | TRBV13 | NA | TGTGCCAGCAGCTTAAGCCCCGGGGGATCGAGGGTGTTCAGGCAAGAGACCCAGTACTTC | CASSLSPGGSRVFRQETQYF
TRBJ2-1 | NA | TRBV2 | NA | TGTGCCAGCAGTGAATTAGGGGTCTCCTACAATGAGCAGTTCTTC | CASSELGVSYNEQFF
TRBJ2-6 | TRBD1 | TRBV4-1 | NA | TGCGCCAGCAGCCTTACACAGGGGGAGTTGAGCGGGGCCAACGTCCTGACTTTC | CASSLTQGELSGANVLTF